These 31 T cell receptor beta chains came from one sample sequenced in a study of cytomegalovirus exposure and HLA in healthy donors. Data came from immunoSEQ multiplex PCR; TCRdb stores just in-frame clones and leaves some out. Of roughly 150,000 clones in the sample, around 90% were seen once. Sequencing was performed on PBMCs. The receptor source for this set is a man aged 18 to 30 in good health and CMV-seropositive.

The chain couples TRBV10-3 to TRBJ1-2; maybe TRBD1 (6 bases). This CDR3 comprises 15 residues. CDR1 and CDR2 from the germline V gene are ENHRY and SYGVKD. V lost 4 bases and J lost 8, with 20 bases in between. The CDR3 protein is CAISGSWWDTYGYTF. The CDR3 bases are TGTGCCATCAGTGGGTCCTGGTGGGACACCTACGGCTACACCTTC.

V and J are TRBV11-3 and TRBJ1-1; 8 bases agree with TRBD1. Germline V gene lookup returns CDR1 SGHNT and CDR2 YENEEA. The CDR3 extends over 13 amino acids. V lost 6 bases, J lost 5 bases, and 5 bases stayed unmatched. The CDR3 here is CASRPTGGTEAFF. CDR3 DNA: TGTGCCAGCAGGCCAACAGGGGGGACTGAAGCTTTCTTT.

The chain recombines TRBV7-6 with TRBJ1-4, with 7 nucleotides matching TRBD1. The V gene end was trimmed by 5 bases and the J gene end by 0 bases; junction bases not matched to a gene: 6. The CDR3 length is 16 residues. From germline, CDR1 is SGHVS and CDR2 FNYEAQ. CDR3 bases: TGTGCCAGCAGCACCGACAGGGCGACAACTAATGAAAAACTGTTTTTT. Residues: CASSTDRATTNEKLFF.

The chain recombines TRBV6-1 with TRBJ1-1; 7 bases align to TRBD1. V dropped 3 bases and J dropped 0; count of bases not matched to a gene: 4. This CDR3 has 15 residues. CDR1 MNHNS and CDR2 SASEGT come from the germline V gene. The CDR3 nucleotides are TGTGCCAGCAGTGATCGGGACAGATTGAACACTGAAGCTTTCTTT. Amino acids: CASSDRDRLNTEAFF.

J is TRBJ2-5 and V is TRBV7-9; TRBD1 might be the D (7 bases). V was shortened by 7 bases and J by 4 bases, with 25 bases between the two germline ends. CDR1 is SEHNR, CDR2 FQNEAQ, per germline (reference sequence). This CDR3 region has 17 residues. DNA for the CDR3: TGTGCCAGCAACAAGAACAGGGGAGGTTTGGAAGGAGAGACCCAGTACTTC. Translating it yields CASNKNRGGLEGETQYF.

J is TRBJ2-2 and V is TRBV7-9; 7 bases map to TRBD1. The length of the CDR3 is 14 residues. Germline CDR1 SEHNR, CDR2 FQNEAQ (reference sequence). Trimming at V came to 5 bases and at J to 6 bases, leaving 6 bases not matched to a gene. CDR3: CASSVRQGPGELFF. CDR3 coding DNA: TGTGCCAGCAGCGTACGACAGGGTCCCGGGGAGCTGTTTTTT.

V is TRBV5-4 and J is TRBJ2-5; TRBD1 matches at 11 bases. Germline CDR1 is SGHNT and CDR2 is YYREEE (reference sequence). Losses at the gene ends were 4 bases for V and 3 bases for J; bases not matched to a gene: 8. This CDR3 is built from 16 residues. The CDR3 DNA reads TGTGCCAGCAGCATCAGGACAGGGGGCGGAGAAGAGACCCAGTACTTC. This gives the protein CASSIRTGGGEETQYF.

V gene TRBV9 combines with J gene TRBJ1-3; no firm D call. Germline values: CDR1 SGDLS, CDR2 YYNGEE. There are 16 residues in the CDR3. Trimming stripped 0 bases from V and 3 bases from J, with 13 bases between. The CDR3 spells CASSVGPGVFGNTIYF. CDR3 sequence (DNA): TGTGCCAGCAGCGTAGGTCCGGGAGTCTTTGGAAACACCATATATTTT.

The chain is built from TRBV7-2 and TRBJ2-7; 8 nucleotides line up with TRBD1. V dropped 4 bases and J dropped 3; count of bases not matched to a gene: 11. The germline V gene encodes CDR1 SGHTA and CDR2 FQGNSA. This CDR3 has 16 residues. The chain's CDR3 is CASSSQGAGLRYEQYF. The CDR3 DNA reads TGTGCCAGCAGCTCCCAGGGGGCTGGCCTACGCTACGAGCAGTACTTC.

V is TRBV19 and J is TRBJ1-5; TRBD1 matches 8 bases. CDR3 length equals 15 residues. In germline, CDR1 is LNHDA, CDR2 SQIVND (reference sequence). V gave up 6 bases and J gave up 1 base; unmatched junction bases: 5. For the CDR3, the DNA is TGTGCCAGTAGCCAAGGACAGGGAAGCAATCAGCCCCAGCATTTT. It codes for CASSQGQGSNQPQHF.

The chain uses TRBV27 and TRBJ2-7, with a possible D match to TRBD2 (5 bases). CDR3 length: 14 amino acids. The V end lost 3 bases, the J end lost 3 bases, and 12 bases lay between the germline ends. Germline V gene lookup returns CDR1 MNHEY and CDR2 SMNVEV (reference sequence). The DNA for the CDR3 is TGTGCCAGCAGTTTTTTGAGAGAGGGCTACGAGCAGTACTTC. Protein product: CASSFLREGYEQYF.

The V and J genes are TRBV5-6 and TRBJ2-7; 11 positions agree with TRBD1. The trim removed 2 bases at V and 3 bases at J, leaving 1 base unmatched. Per germline, CDR1 SGHDT and CDR2 YYEEEE. The length of the CDR3 is 14 residues. As DNA, the CDR3 is TGTGCCAGCAGCTTAGGGACAGGGGGCTACGAGCAGTACTTC. This translates into CASSLGTGGYEQYF.

The gene calls are TRBV19 and TRBJ1-2; D unclear. This CDR3 is 15 amino acids long. Germline V CDR1 and CDR2: LNHDA, SQIVND (reference sequence). Trimming stripped 3 bases from V and 2 bases from J, with 13 bases between. The CDR3 region is CASSIGGEPNYGYTF. CDR3 sequence (DNA): TGTGCCAGTAGTATCGGCGGAGAACCCAACTATGGCTACACCTTC.

The V gene is TRBV5-1, the J gene TRBJ2-1; the match to TRBD1 covers 7 bases. Per germline, CDR1 SGHRS and CDR2 YFSETQ. This CDR3 spans 15 amino acids. The ends lost 4 bases at V and 0 bases at J; junction bases unmatched: 4. In nucleotides, the CDR3 is TGCGCCAGCAGCCCACGGGACAGCTCCTACAATGAGCAGTTCTTC. Amino acid sequence: CASSPRDSSYNEQFF.

Only one count was recorded for this clone. The chain joins TRBV11-2 to TRBJ1-2, with a tentative D call TRBD1 (5 bases). Germline CDR1 is SGHAT and CDR2 is FQNNGV. The CDR3 loop spans 13 amino acids. V gave up 5 bases and J gave up 4 bases, with 11 bases separating them. CDR3 bases: TGTGCCAGCAGCCAGGGACTCAGCTATGGCTACACCTTC. Protein product: CASSQGLSYGYTF.

This clone was seen a single time. The V and J genes are TRBV30 and TRBJ2-7; D is possibly TRBD2 (6 bases). V was clipped by 0 bases and J by 3 bases, with 9 bases between them. Per the germline V gene, CDR1 is GTSNPN and CDR2 is SVGIG (reference sequence). The CDR3 sequence is 13 residues long. The CDR3: CAWSVFGGYEQYF. As DNA, the CDR3 is TGTGCCTGGAGTGTATTCGGGGGCTACGAGCAGTACTTC.

The chain employs TRBV7-9 and TRBJ1-1; possible D gene TRBD1, 5 bases. The CDR3 loop spans 15 amino acids. Germline-derived CDR1 and CDR2 are SEHNR and FQNEAQ (reference sequence). Trimming left V 6 bases short and J 1 base short, with 15 bases between. CDR3 sequence reads: CASSFRSDKNTEAFF. The CDR3 nucleotides read TGTGCCAGCAGTTTTCGTTCGGACAAGAACACTGAAGCTTTCTTT.

The chain's CDR3 is CASSLDLDPSYNEQFF. DNA of the CDR3: TGTGCCAGCAGCTTAGATCTAGACCCCTCCTACAATGAGCAGTTCTTC. The chain combines TRBV11-2 with TRBJ2-1; D not resolved. This CDR3 is 16 amino acids long. CDR1 and CDR2 from the germline V gene are SGHAT and FQNNGV. Trimming took 0 bases from V and 0 from J, leaving 9 bases between them.

This clone was counted a single time. V and J are TRBV27 and TRBJ2-1; 7 bases align to TRBD1. CDR1 and CDR2 from the germline V gene are MNHEY and SMNVEV (reference sequence). The V segment lost 5 bases and the J segment 4 bases; nucleotides outside the gene matches: 8. The CDR3 totals 15 residues. The CDR3, as DNA: TGTGCCAGCAGTCCAGCAGGGGGTCGGTACAATGAGCAGTTCTTC. It encodes CASSPAGGRYNEQFF.

V and J are TRBV11-2 and TRBJ2-1; 8 bases agree with TRBD2. Germline V lookup: CDR1 SGHAT, CDR2 FQNNGV. The length of the CDR3 is 16 residues. V shed 1 base and J 5 bases; nucleotides not matched to a gene: 7. CDR3 region: CASSLVWRTSHNEQFF. Here the CDR3 DNA reads TGTGCCAGCAGCTTAGTATGGCGGACTAGCCACAATGAGCAGTTCTTC.

This chain links TRBV28 with TRBJ1-6; D gene ambiguous. The CDR3 runs to 12 residues. Germline V CDR1 and CDR2: MDHEN, SYDVKM. Trimming removed 6 bases from V and 10 bases from J, with 10 bases in between. This CDR3 reads CASRGPDSPLHF. CDR3 nucleotide sequence: TGTGCCAGCAGGGGCCCTGACTCACCCCTCCACTTT.

The chain joins TRBV29-1 to TRBJ2-1; 8 bases are a match to TRBD2. The J segment lost 0 bases and the V segment lost 7 bases, leaving 5 bases of the junction unmatched. Germline CDR1 reads SQVTM; CDR2 reads ANQGSEA. The length of the CDR3 is 14 residues. This CDR3 is CSARGGSSYNEQFF. The CDR3, as DNA: TGCAGCGCCCGGGGGGGGAGCTCCTACAATGAGCAGTTCTTC.

The chain combines TRBV28 with TRBJ2-5; possibly TRBD1 for D (6 bases). The V and J ends lost 4 bases and 0 bases respectively, with 12 bases between them. This CDR3 spans 15 amino acids. In germline, CDR1 is MDHEN, CDR2 SYDVKM. The CDR3 here is CASSSPDRYQETQYF. CDR3 bases: TGTGCCAGCAGTTCCCCCGACAGGTACCAAGAGACCCAGTACTTC.

V usage is TRBV2 and J usage is TRBJ2-7, with 7 bases fitting TRBD1. CDR1 and CDR2 from the germline V gene are SNHLY and FYNNEI. Germline trimming cut 7 bases from V and 1 base from J; bases unmatched to any gene: 10. The CDR3 spans 15 residues. The CDR3 nucleotides are TGTGCCAGCATGTGGGGGTGGGACAGATCCTACGAGCAGTACTTC. It yields the protein CASMWGWDRSYEQYF.

The J gene is TRBJ2-1, the V gene TRBV11-2, with D possibly matching TRBD2 (6 bases). Per the germline V gene, CDR1 is SGHAT and CDR2 is FQNNGV. With 5 bases removed from V and 10 bases from J, the gap between germline ends came to 24 bases. The CDR3 is made up of 16 amino acids. CDR3 sequence (DNA): TGTGCCAGCAGCCCCCAACGGGGGATCGGGAAGCGGGAGCAGTTCTTC. As protein: CASSPQRGIGKREQFF.

The chain joins TRBV9 to TRBJ1-2, with 7 bases matching TRBD1. After removal of 4 bases from V and 4 bases from J, the junction contained 10 bases not matched to a gene. The CDR3 is 15 amino acids. Germline-derived CDR1 and CDR2 are SGDLS and YYNGEE. This chain's CDR3 is CASSSTTGLLYGYTF. The CDR3 DNA sequence: TGTGCCAGCAGCTCCACGACAGGGCTTCTCTATGGCTACACCTTC.

The chain is built from TRBV5-1 and TRBJ2-1, with TRBD2 matching 14 bases. V lost 4 bases and J lost 6; bases outside the gene matches: 15. This CDR3 has 19 amino acids. The V gene's germline CDR1 is SGHRS and CDR2 YFSETQ. The CDR3 sequence: CASSANPGTSGSYSNEQFF. For the CDR3, the DNA is TGCGCCAGCAGCGCAAATCCCGGGACTAGCGGGAGTTACTCCAATGAGCAGTTCTTC.

This chain links TRBV27 with TRBJ2-1, with 8 positions matching TRBD1. J gave up 0 bases and V 5 bases, and 15 bases lay outside the gene matches. The V gene's germline CDR1 is MNHEY and CDR2 SMNVEV (reference sequence). CDR3 size: 19 residues. The DNA for the CDR3 is TGTGCCAGCAGTCTAACTGGGACAGGCTTCCGCAGCTCCTACAATGAGCAGTTCTTC. It yields the protein CASSLTGTGFRSSYNEQFF.

V gene TRBV11-2 combines with J gene TRBJ2-2; perhaps TRBD1 as D (7 bases). Germline assignment: CDR1 SGHAT and CDR2 FQNNGV. The CDR3 has 14 amino acids. Between the trimmed V and J ends, which lost 4 bases and 4 bases, there was a span of 10 bases. The CDR3 sequence: CASSSQGGTGELFF. The CDR3 region has the DNA TGTGCCAGCAGCTCCCAGGGGGGCACCGGGGAGCTGTTTTTT. Full variable domain (outside the CDR3, taken from reference TRBV11-2 and TRBJ2-2): EAGVAQSPRYKIIEKRQSVAFWCNPISGHATLYWYQQILGQGPKLLIQFQNNGVVDDSQLPKDRFSAERLKGVDSTLKIQPAKLEDSAVYLCASSSQGGTGELFFGEGSRLTVL.

V usage is TRBV29-1 and J usage is TRBJ1-5, with 8 nucleotides matching TRBD1. J lost 4 bases, V lost 0 bases, and 5 bases had no gene match. CDR3 length equals 15 residues. Germline loops: CDR1 SQVTM, CDR2 ANQGSEA. The CDR3 here is CSVEESGQGNQPQHF. DNA for the CDR3: TGCAGCGTTGAAGAATCTGGACAGGGAAATCAGCCCCAGCATTTT. Variable domain in full (rest from reference TRBV29-1 and TRBJ1-5): SAVISQKPSRDICQRGTSLTIQCQVDSQVTMMFWYRQQPGQSLTLIATANQGSEATYESGFVIDKFPISRPNLTFSTLTVSNMSPEDSSIYLCSVEESGQGNQPQHFGDGTRLSIL.

V is TRBV9 and J is TRBJ1-2, with 10 bases aligning to TRBD1. This CDR3 is 19 amino acids long. Germline V lookup: CDR1 SGDLS, CDR2 YYNGEE. The junction had 23 bases not matched to a gene; V was cut back by 4 bases and J by 8 bases. The CDR3 sequence is CASSPSVLRRDRGTSGYTF. The CDR3 DNA is TGTGCCAGCAGCCCCTCAGTCCTCCGCCGGGACAGGGGTACAAGCGGCTACACCTTC.